The present TCR beta chain was sequenced within a study of blood T cell repertoires in COVID-19. On the study more broadly: The cDNA or gDNA used as material had been derived from T cells, B-cell-depleted T cells, or PBMCs.

Generated by immunoSEQ multiplex PCR, the TCRdb table keeps only in-frame clones and is missing some. Of some 150,000 clones in the sample, around 73% were seen once. Germline CDR1 reads SNHLY; CDR2 reads FYNNEI. V lost 4 bases, J lost 0 bases, and 10 bases lay in between. The CDR3 has 14 residues. Recruits, aged about 18 to 90 years, lived in 24 US areas. The study assigned cohorts using participant-reported clinical history. The receptor was derived from a woman aged 45-65 years who had recovered from COVID-19. This sequence joins TRBV2 and TRBJ2-7, with D possibly being TRBD1 (6 bases). The sample was PBMCs or T cells enriched from blood (not recorded which). The DNA of the CDR3 is TGTGCCAGCAGTGTGACAGGCAGCTCCTACGAGCAGTACTTC. Translated: CASSVTGSSYEQYF.